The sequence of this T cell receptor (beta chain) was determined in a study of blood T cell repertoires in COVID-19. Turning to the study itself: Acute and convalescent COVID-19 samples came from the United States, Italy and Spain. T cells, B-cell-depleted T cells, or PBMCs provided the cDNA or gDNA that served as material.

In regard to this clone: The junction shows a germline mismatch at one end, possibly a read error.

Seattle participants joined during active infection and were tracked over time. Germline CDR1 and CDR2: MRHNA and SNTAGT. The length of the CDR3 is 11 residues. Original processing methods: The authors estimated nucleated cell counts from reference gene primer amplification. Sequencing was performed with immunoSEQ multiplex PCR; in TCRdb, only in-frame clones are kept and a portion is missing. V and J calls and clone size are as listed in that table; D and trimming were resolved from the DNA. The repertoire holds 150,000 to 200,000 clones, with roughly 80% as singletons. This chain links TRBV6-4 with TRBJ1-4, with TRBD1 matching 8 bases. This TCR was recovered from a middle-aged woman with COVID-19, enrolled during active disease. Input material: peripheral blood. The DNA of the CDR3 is TGTGCCAGCAGTGACTCCGGACAGGGCGGTTTT. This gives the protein CASSDSGQGGF.